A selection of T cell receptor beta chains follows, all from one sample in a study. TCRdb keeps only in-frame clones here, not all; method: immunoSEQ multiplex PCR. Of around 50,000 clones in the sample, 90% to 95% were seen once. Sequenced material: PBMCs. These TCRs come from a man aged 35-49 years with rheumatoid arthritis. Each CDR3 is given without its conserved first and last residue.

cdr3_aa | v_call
ASSFGGGLNYEQY | TRBV7-2
ASSYGISGSYEQY | TRBV7-2
ASSPQGVLSNQPQH | TRBV28
ASSNSGRTNNEQF | TRBV19
SVAGTGIYNEQF | TRBV29-1
ASSLVGTGNSPLH | TRBV7-9
ASSEALNQPQH | TRBV6-4
ASSVDSNYGYT | TRBV28
ASSQQGGRQY | TRBV28
ASSLVGGWSDTQY | TRBV13
ASSASDRGPYEQY | TRBV9
ASSSRGLVEKLF | TRBV2
AISESEAARGSTEAF | TRBV10-3
ASSQARGYGPGELF | TRBV11-3
AWSSRTSGRSRETQY | TRBV30
ATSSGTSGGYNEQF | TRBV15
ASSDSGLAGAGADTQY | TRBV6-4
ASGASFRTEAF | TRBV6-5